This T cell receptor beta chain was identified in a study of blood T cell repertoires in COVID-19. Across the study: COVID-19 samples collected from the United States, Italy and Spain covered acute and convalescent phases.

The V gene's germline CDR1 is KGHSH and CDR2 LQKENI. The V gene lost 3 bases and the J gene lost 0 bases, with 14 bases spanning the gap. This CDR3 region has 16 residues. This clone is a singleton in its sample. Method: immunoSEQ multiplex PCR; TCRdb's copy keeps in-frame clones and lacks some. The table shows about 300,000 clones, with roughly 89% occurring only once. Residents of about 25 US areas, aged roughly 18 to 89 years, made up the participants. Categorization into cohorts depended on clinical history that participants reported. Recovered Cohort 3 donors showed two negative PCRs, clearance, or symptom resolution.

The chain combines TRBV18 with TRBJ1-1; D not resolved. Material: PBMCs or T cells enriched from blood (not recorded which). The origin of this receptor is a middle-aged woman who had recovered from COVID-19. The CDR3 loop reads CASSPREMTLNTEAFF. DNA of the CDR3: TGTGCCAGCTCACCCCGGGAAATGACACTGAACACTGAAGCTTTCTTT.